This T cell receptor beta chain was found in a study of blood T cell repertoires in COVID-19. Study overall: Material from acute and convalescent COVID-19 was sourced from the United States, Italy and Spain.

CDR1 and CDR2 from the germline V gene are SNHLY and FYNNEI. CDR3 size: 17 residues. The junction had 13 bases not matched to a gene; V was cut back by 5 bases and J by 0 bases. Repertoires were generated with immunoSEQ multiplex PCR, while TCRdb's copy carries only in-frame clones and drops some. The sample includes over 600,000 clones, more than 80% of them seen just once. The TCR sequence derives from a woman aged 18-29 years with acute or convalescent COVID-19. The chain links TRBV2 to TRBJ2-7, with 7 bases lining up with TRBD1. Source material: peripheral blood. CDR3 in amino acids: CASSFTTGTESSYEQYF. The CDR3 bases are TGTGCCAGCAGTTTTACGACCGGGACAGAGAGCTCCTACGAGCAGTACTTC. Full variable domain (missing parts from reference TRBV2 and TRBJ2-7): EPEVTQTPSHQVTQMGQEVILRCVPISNHLYFYWYRQILGQKVEFLVSFYNNEISEKSEIFDDQFSVERPDGSNFTLKIRSTKLEDSAMYFCASSFTTGTESSYEQYFGPGTRLTVT.